This TCR beta chain originates from a study of blood T cell repertoires in COVID-19 (dated by TCRdb to the early 2020s). The study in broad terms: Collaborator samples came from the United States, Italy and Spain and covered acute and convalescent phases of COVID-19. The prospective study material was composed of cDNA or gDNA derived from T cells, B-cell-depleted T cells, or PBMCs. Deeply sampled blood TCRbeta repertoires from subjects exposed to, actively infected with, or recovered from COVID-19 were included in the dataset. The repertoires were made available in a free public database intended to serve as a resource for research on the immune response to SARS-CoV-2. Samples were obtained from the ongoing ImmuneRACE study (first 160 participants) and from 1,254 subjects provided by 6 global collaborators. The sample metadata nearly always contained a de-identified subject ID, COVID-19 status, age in years and sex. Where available, HLA class I and class II types were taken from metadata supplied by the sample provider and were not determined by assay-based typing.

Based on the germline V gene (reference sequence), the CDR1 and CDR2 sequences are SEHNR and FQNEAQ. Trimmed from V: 11 bases; trimmed from J: 5 bases; junction bases lacking a gene match: 15. The CDR3 runs 14 residues from the cysteine to the phenylalanine. The retained sequence is limited to the CDR3, 42 bases, with the frame set at the first base. Each collaborating institution followed its own protocols to collect whole blood in K2EDTA tubes. For TCRbeta analysis, collaborators shipped samples in one of three forms: frozen whole blood, isolated PBMCs, or DNA extracted from either of those sample types. Comments on this clone: The target of this receptor is not known. No per-base quality is available; no much larger clone lies one base away.

The study at large found these results: Clinical and demographic metadata were provided uncurated, with the amount varying by source and participant.

The immunoSEQ Assay, a bias-controlled multiplex PCR, was used to amplify TCRbeta CDR3 regions from genomic DNA. Regarding the original processing steps: The number of nucleated cells in each sample was estimated by amplification of reference gene primers within the assay. To quantify the absolute abundance of each unique TCRbeta CDR3 rearrangement, sequence reads were collapsed and filtered. For each sample, productive Simpson clonality was calculated as the square root of Simpson's diversity index across productive rearrangements. TCRdb's version of the immuneACCESS table is confined to in-frame rearrangements and falls short of the full clone set. An unresolved V gene accounts for under half of the shortfall where checked; the remainder is of unknown origin. Clonal size and the V and J genes are those of that table, whereas D and trimming came from the DNA. This sample comprises tens of thousands of clones, approximately 85% of them detected only once. The ten largest clones represent under 20% of the sample.

The specimen sequenced was peripheral blood. This clonotype was obtained from a human donor in a cohort sampled during active COVID-19. Rearrangement joined TRBV7-9 to TRBJ2-7; the central 7 bases match TRBD2. CDR3 loop: CASRGGGERDEQYF. The sequence in DNA is TGTGCCTCGCGGGGCGGGGGTGAAAGGGACGAGCAGTACTTC.